This TCR beta chain appears in the sequencing data of a study of OX40 agonist ivuxolimab in advanced cancers. Study details: Prior checkpoint blockade (anti-PD-1, anti-PD-L1 or anti-CTLA-4) was permitted; approximately 44% had it. There were three patients with partial responses, one having hepatocellular carcinoma and two cutaneous melanoma. Notes on the study in general: Clonal expansion was among the lowest in partial responders at 0.1-3.0 mg/kg, especially CD8+.

To note about this clone: The antigen is undetermined.

The table came from immunoSEQ multiplex PCR; TCRdb's copy has only in-frame clones and leaves some out. The data hold about 79,000 clones, with about nine tenths observed a single time. Between the trimmed V and J ends, which lost 4 bases and 2 bases, there was a span of 9 bases. Germline V gene sequence: CDR1 GTSNPN, CDR2 SVGIG (reference sequence). The CDR3 length is 12 residues. The clonotype comes from an adult with an advanced solid tumor such as melanoma, head and neck, liver or kidney cancer. Sequencing was performed on CD4+ or CD8+ T cells sorted from blood, taken in a trial of the OX40 agonist ivuxolimab. The chain has TRBV30 and TRBJ2-7; the D is unclear. The CDR3 sequence: CAWNLGTYEQYF. The CDR3 DNA sequence: TGTGCCTGGAACTTGGGCACCTACGAGCAGTACTTC.